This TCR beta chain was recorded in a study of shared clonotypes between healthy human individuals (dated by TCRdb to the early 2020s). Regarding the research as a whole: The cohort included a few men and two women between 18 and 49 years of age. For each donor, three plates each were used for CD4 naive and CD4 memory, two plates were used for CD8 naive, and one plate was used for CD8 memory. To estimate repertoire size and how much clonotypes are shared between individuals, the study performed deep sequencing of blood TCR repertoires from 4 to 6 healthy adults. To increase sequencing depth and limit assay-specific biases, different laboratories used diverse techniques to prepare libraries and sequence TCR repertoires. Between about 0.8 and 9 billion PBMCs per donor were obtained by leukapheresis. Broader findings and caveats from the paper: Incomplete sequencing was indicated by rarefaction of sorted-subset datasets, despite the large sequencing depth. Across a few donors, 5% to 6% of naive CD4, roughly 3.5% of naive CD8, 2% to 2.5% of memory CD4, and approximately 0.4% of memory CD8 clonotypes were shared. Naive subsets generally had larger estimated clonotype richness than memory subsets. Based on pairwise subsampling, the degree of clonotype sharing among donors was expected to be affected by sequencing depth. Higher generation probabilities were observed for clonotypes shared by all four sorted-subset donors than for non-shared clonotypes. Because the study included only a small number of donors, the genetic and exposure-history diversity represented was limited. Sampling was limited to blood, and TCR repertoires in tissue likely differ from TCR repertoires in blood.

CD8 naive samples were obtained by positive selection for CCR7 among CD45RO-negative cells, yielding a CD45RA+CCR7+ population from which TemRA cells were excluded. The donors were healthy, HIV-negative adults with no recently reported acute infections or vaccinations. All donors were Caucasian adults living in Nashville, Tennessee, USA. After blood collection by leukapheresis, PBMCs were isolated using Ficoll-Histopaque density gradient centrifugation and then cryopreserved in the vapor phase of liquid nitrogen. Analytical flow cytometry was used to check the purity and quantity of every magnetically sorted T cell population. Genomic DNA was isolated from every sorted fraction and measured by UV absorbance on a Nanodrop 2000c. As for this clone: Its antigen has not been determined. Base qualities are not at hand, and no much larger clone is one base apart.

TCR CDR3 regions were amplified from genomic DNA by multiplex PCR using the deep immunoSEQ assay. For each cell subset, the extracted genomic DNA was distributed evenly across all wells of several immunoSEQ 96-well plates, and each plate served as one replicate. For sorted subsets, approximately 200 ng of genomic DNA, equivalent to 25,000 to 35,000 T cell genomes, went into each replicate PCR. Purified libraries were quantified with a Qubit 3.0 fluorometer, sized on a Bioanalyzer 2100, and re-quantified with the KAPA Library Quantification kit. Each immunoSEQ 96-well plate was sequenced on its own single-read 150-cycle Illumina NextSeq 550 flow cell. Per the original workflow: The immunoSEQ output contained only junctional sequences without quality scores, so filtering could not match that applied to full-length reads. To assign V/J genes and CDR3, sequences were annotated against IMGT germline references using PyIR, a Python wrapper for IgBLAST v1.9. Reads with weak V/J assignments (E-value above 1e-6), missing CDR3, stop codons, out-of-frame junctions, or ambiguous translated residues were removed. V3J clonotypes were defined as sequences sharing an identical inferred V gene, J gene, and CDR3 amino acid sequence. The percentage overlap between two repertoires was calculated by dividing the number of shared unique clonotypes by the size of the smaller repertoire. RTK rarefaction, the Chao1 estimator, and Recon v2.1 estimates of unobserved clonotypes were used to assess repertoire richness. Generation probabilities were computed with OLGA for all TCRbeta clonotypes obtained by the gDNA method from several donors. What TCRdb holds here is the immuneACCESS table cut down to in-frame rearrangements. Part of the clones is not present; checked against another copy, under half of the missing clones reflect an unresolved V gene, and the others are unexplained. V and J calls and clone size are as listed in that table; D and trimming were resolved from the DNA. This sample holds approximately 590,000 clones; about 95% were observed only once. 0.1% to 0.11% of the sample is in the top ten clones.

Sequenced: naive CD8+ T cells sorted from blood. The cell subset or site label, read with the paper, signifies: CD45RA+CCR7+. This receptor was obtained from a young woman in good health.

The CDR3 sequence is CASSPGATRATGELFF. The nucleotide sequence is TGCGCCAGCAGCCCGGGAGCTACTAGGGCCACCGGGGAGCTGTTTTTT. The rearranged chain carries TRBV4-1 and TRBJ2-2; the D segment could be TRBD2, given 6 matching bases. The CDR3 numbers 16 residues from cysteine through phenylalanine. Only the CDR3 DNA stays, 48 bases, in frame from base 1. V drops 4 bases and J drops 4 bases, leaving 16 bases in between. Via the germline V gene, CDR1 is MGHRA and CDR2 YSYEKL.